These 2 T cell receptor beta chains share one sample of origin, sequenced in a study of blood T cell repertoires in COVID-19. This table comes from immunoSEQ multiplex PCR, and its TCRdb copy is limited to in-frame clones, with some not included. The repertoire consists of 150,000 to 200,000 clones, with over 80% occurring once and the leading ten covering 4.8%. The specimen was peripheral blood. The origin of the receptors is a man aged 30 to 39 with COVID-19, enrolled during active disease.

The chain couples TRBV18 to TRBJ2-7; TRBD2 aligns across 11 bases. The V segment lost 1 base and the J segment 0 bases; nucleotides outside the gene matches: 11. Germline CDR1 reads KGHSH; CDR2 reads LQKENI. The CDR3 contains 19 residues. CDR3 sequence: CASSPLAGGPSGHSYEQYF. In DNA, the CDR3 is TGTGCCAGCTCACCACTAGCGGGAGGGCCCTCGGGACACTCCTACGAGCAGTACTTC.

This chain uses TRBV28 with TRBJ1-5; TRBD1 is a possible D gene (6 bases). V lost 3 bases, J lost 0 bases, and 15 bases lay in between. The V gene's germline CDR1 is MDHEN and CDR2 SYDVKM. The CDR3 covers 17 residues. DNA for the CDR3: TGTGCCAGCAGTTTTGATGGGCAGGGGCATAGCAATCAGCCCCAGCATTTT. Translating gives CASSFDGQGHSNQPQHF. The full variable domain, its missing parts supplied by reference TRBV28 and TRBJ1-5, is DVKVTQSSRYLVKRTGEKVFLECVQDMDHENMFWYRQDPGLGLRLIYFSYDVKMKEKGDIPEGYSVSREKKERFSLILESASTNQTSMYLCASSFDGQGHSNQPQHFGDGTRLSIL.